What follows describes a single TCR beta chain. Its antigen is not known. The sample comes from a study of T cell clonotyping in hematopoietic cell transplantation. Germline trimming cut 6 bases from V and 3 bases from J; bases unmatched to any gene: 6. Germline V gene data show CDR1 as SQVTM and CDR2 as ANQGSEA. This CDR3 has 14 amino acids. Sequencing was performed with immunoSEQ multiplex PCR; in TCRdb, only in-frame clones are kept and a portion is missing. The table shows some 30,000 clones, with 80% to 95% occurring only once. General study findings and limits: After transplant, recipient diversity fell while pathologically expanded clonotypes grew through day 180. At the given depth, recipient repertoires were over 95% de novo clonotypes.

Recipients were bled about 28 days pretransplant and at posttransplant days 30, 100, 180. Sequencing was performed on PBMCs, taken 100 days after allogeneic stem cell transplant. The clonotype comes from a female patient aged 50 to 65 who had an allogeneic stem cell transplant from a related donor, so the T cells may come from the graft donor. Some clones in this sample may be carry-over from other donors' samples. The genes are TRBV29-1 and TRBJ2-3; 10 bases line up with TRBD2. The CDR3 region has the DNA TGCAGCGTCAATAGCGGGGGGATTACAGATACGCAGTATTTT. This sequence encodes CSVNSGGITDTQYF.